Below, 10 T cell receptor beta chains from the same sample are listed, as sequenced in a study of blood T cell repertoires in COVID-19. Generated by immunoSEQ multiplex PCR, the TCRdb table keeps only in-frame clones and is missing some. The sample lists 75,000 to 90,000 clones; roughly 88% were seen once. Specimen: peripheral blood. Every receptor here comes from an elderly man with acute or convalescent COVID-19.

The chain employs TRBV11-2 and TRBJ2-7; D may be TRBD1 (5 bases). This CDR3 has 13 residues. CDR1 SGHAT and CDR2 FQNNGV come from the germline V gene. Trimming shortened V by 3 bases and J by 7 bases, and 13 bases separated the two germline ends. This CDR3 is CASSFTRAGEQYF. The CDR3 DNA sequence: TGTGCCAGCAGCTTCACCAGGGCAGGAGAGCAGTACTTC.

The count of this clone is one. The chain is built from TRBV9 and TRBJ2-3; 10 positions match TRBD2. Germline lookup yields CDR1 SGDLS and CDR2 YYNGEE. This CDR3 has 16 residues. The junction had 9 bases not matched to a gene; V was cut back by 3 bases and J by 5 bases. CDR3 residues: CASSAQALAGLDTQYF. CDR3 nucleotides: TGTGCCAGCAGCGCCCAGGCACTAGCGGGATTAGATACGCAGTATTTT.

The chain is built from TRBV2 and TRBJ2-7, with 10 positions matching TRBD2. Trimming took 11 bases from V and 0 from J; bases not matched to a gene: 4. CDR1 and CDR2 (germline): SNHLY, FYNNEI. This CDR3 spans 13 amino acids. The CDR3 spells CADSSGSSYEQYF. CDR3 sequence (DNA): TGTGCCGACTCTAGCGGGAGCTCCTACGAGCAGTACTTC. The full variable domain, its missing parts supplied by reference TRBV2 and TRBJ2-7, is EPEVTQTPSHQVTQMGQEVILRCVPISNHLYFYWYRQILGQKVEFLVSFYNNEISEKSEIFDDQFSVERPDGSNFTLKIRSTKLEDSAMYFCADSSGSSYEQYFGPGTRLTVT.

The count of this clone is one. The rearrangement links TRBV7-8 to TRBJ1-2, with 8 bases that match TRBD1. Trimming at V came to 4 bases and at J to 0 bases, leaving 7 bases not matched to a gene. The CDR3 is 16 amino acids. Per germline, CDR1 SGHVS and CDR2 FQNEAQ. The CDR3 protein is CASSYKPGQANYGYTF. In DNA form, the CDR3 reads TGTGCCAGCAGCTACAAACCGGGACAGGCTAACTATGGCTACACCTTC.

This chain connects TRBV7-9 to TRBJ1-1, with D tentatively TRBD1 (6 bases). The CDR3 is 17 residues long. Germline V gene lookup returns CDR1 SEHNR and CDR2 FQNEAQ (reference sequence). V was shortened by 2 bases and J by 1 base, with 17 bases between the two germline ends. The CDR3 DNA is TGTGCCAGCAGCTTAAAAAACTGGGACACCTCGAACACTGAAGCTTTCTTT. Its translation is CASSLKNWDTSNTEAFF.

This rearrangement joins TRBV7-9 to TRBJ2-4, with a weak D call TRBD2 (6 bases). The length of the CDR3 is 18 residues. Germline V CDR1 and CDR2: SEHNR, FQNEAQ (reference sequence). The V end lost 1 base, the J end lost 0 bases, and 16 bases lay between the germline ends. The CDR3 DNA follows: TGTGCCAGCAGCTTAGGCGGGACTGTTCAACTAGCCAAAAACATTCAGTACTTC. Protein sequence: CASSLGGTVQLAKNIQYF.

This sequence joins TRBV12-5 and TRBJ2-3; TRBD2 might be the D (6 bases). The CDR3 length is 12 residues. V was shortened by 6 bases and J by 5 bases, with 9 bases between the two germline ends. The germline V gene encodes CDR1 LGHNT and CDR2 FRNRAP. The CDR3 nucleotides are TGTGCTAGTGGCTCTAGCGTAGATACGCAGTATTTT. Amino acids: CASGSSVDTQYF.

The chain is built from TRBV19 and TRBJ2-1; 12 nucleotides match TRBD2. V shed 6 bases, J shed 6 bases, and the junction held 6 bases outside the gene matches. This CDR3 is 15 amino acids long. Germline CDR1 and CDR2: LNHDA and SQIVND (reference sequence). The CDR3 loop reads CASSTTSGRTNEQFF. The CDR3 coding sequence is TGTGCCAGTAGCACGACTAGCGGGAGAACCAATGAGCAGTTCTTC.

This chain joins TRBV6-6 and TRBJ1-4; D gene uncertain. The CDR3 runs 11 residues. V was cut by 0 bases and J by 12 bases, with 5 bases left in between. The V gene's germline CDR1 is MNHNY and CDR2 SVGAGI (reference sequence). CDR3 amino acids: CASSYSEELFF. In DNA, the CDR3 is TGTGCCAGCAGTTACTCGGAGGAACTGTTTTTT.

This chain links TRBV19 with TRBJ2-1; D remains ambiguous. V was pared by 9 bases and J by 4 bases, with 16 bases between. The CDR3 runs 14 residues. Germline CDR1 is LNHDA and CDR2 is SQIVND (reference sequence). For the CDR3, the DNA is TGTGCCAGCTGGAGCGAGCCACCATACAATGAGCAGTTCTTC. It specifies CASWSEPPYNEQFF.